These 8 T cell receptor beta chains were all obtained from the same sample, sequenced in a study of naive and memory T cell subsets. Both TRBC1 and TRBC2 were covered by a beta constant-region primer of two equimolar oligonucleotides. Four rounds of PCR amplified the ligated cDNA using nested alpha and beta constant-region primers plus SP2. TCRdb redid the calling of the UMI-ligation and nested PCR reads with MiXCR, one entry per CDR3 protein. Altogether 95,000 to 150,000 distinct CDR3 sequences are present, approximately 37% being singletons, with the ten largest covering approximately 0.9%. Source material: central memory CD4+ T cells from blood. The receptors here all came from a human donor in good health.

The J gene is TRBJ2-7, the V gene TRBV3-1; tentative D call: TRBD2 (5 bases). The CDR3 sequence is 11 residues long. The germline V gene has CDR1 LGHDT and CDR2 YNNKEL (reference sequence). V dropped 5 bases and J dropped 7 bases, with 9 bases sitting between them. In DNA form, the CDR3 reads TGTGCCAGCAGCTACAGAGGGGAGCAGTACTTC. Its translation: CASSYRGEQYF.

This clonotype has only a few counts. The chain uses TRBV7-2 and TRBJ1-4, with D uncertain. The CDR3 loop spans 11 amino acids. V gave up 4 bases and J gave up 10 bases, with 7 bases separating them. Germline values: CDR1 SGHTA, CDR2 FQGNSA. CDR3 nucleotides: TGTGCCAGCAGCTCCCCCAGAAAACTGTTTTTT. This codes for CASSSPRKLFF.

This chain links TRBV20-1 with TRBJ2-4, with 10 bases identical to TRBD1. With 6 bases clipped from V and 0 bases from J, the junction kept 5 bases outside the gene matches. The length of the CDR3 is 15 residues. Germline V gene sequence: CDR1 DFQATT, CDR2 SNEGSKA (reference sequence). CDR3 in amino acids: CSATDRGRAKNIQYF. CDR3 sequence (DNA): TGCAGTGCAACAGACAGGGGGCGAGCCAAAAACATTCAGTACTTC.

The chain has TRBV12-3 or TRBV12-4 and TRBJ2-1; 12 bases line up with TRBD2. V was clipped by 7 bases and J by 5 bases; unmatched bases: 6. The CDR3 has 15 residues. The CDR3 DNA follows: TGTGCCAGCAACAAACTAGCGGGGGGTAACAATGAGCAGTTCTTC. Translated, it gives CASNKLAGGNNEQFF.

This chain links TRBV6-5 with TRBJ1-4, with 8 bases that match TRBD1. Germline V CDR1 and CDR2: MNHEY, SVGAGI. With 6 bases clipped from V and 11 bases from J, the junction kept 14 bases outside the gene matches. The CDR3 is 15 amino acids. This CDR3 is CASSRTTGAALKLFF. As DNA, the CDR3 is TGTGCCAGCAGCCGCACGACAGGGGCCGCTTTGAAACTGTTTTTT.

This clonotype was found once. The chain is built from TRBV7-2 and TRBJ1-3; D ambiguous. This CDR3 is built from 14 residues. Germline-derived CDR1 and CDR2 are SGHTA and FQGNSA. Deletions cut 5 bases from V and 3 bases from J, with 11 bases between. DNA of the CDR3: TGTGCCAGCAGCGAGCAGGCTGGTGGAAACACCATATATTTT. Protein: CASSEQAGGNTIYF.

This clonotype was counted ten times or more. This chain links TRBV28 with TRBJ1-5; D remains ambiguous. The CDR3 is 14 amino acids. Germline CDR1 reads MDHEN; CDR2 reads SYDVKM. V gave up 5 bases and J gave up 3 bases, with 11 bases separating them. The CDR3 protein is CASSNGPFNQPQHF. CDR3 nucleotide sequence: TGTGCCAGCAGTAACGGTCCCTTCAATCAGCCCCAGCATTTT.

In its sample, this clonotype was seen a few times. The J gene is TRBJ2-1, the V gene TRBV4-1, with 8 bases lining up with TRBD2. Unmatched junction bases numbered 9, after V lost 2 bases and J lost 6 bases. Germline loops: CDR1 MGHRA, CDR2 YSYEKL. This CDR3 is 16 amino acids long. The CDR3 here is CASSQLGGGPGNEQFF. In DNA form, the CDR3 reads TGCGCCAGCAGCCAACTAGGCGGGGGGCCTGGCAATGAGCAGTTCTTC.